The rows below give T cell receptor beta chains drawn from one sample of a study of CD8+ T cells in alopecia areata. TCRdb's copy holds only in-frame clones and misses some; the assay was immunoSEQ multiplex PCR. The table includes hundreds of thousands of clones, approximately 38% detected once. Sequenced material: CD4+ T cells sorted from blood, taken at approximately week 30, from a patient treated with tofacitinib. These receptors were obtained from a human donor with alopecia areata. Each CDR3 is given with its conserved first and last residue. The order of the fields is D gene, V gene, clone size, J gene, CDR3 protein, CDR3 DNA. D genes are given only for firm matches. Where a row states a size, it is once, few, many or the class of an expanded clone; other rows omit it.

d_gene: -
v_gene: TRBV9
abundance: -
j_gene: TRBJ2-3
CDR3aa: CASSGGSTDTQYF
CDR3nt: TGTGCCAGCAGCGGAGGGAGCACAGATACGCAGTATTTT

d_gene: -
v_gene: TRBV25-1
abundance: few
j_gene: TRBJ1-2
CDR3aa: CASSDRNSYGYTF
CDR3nt: TGTGCCAGCAGTGATCGAAACTCCTATGGCTACACCTTC

d_gene: -
v_gene: TRBV9
abundance: once
j_gene: TRBJ1-2
CDR3aa: CASGQTYGYTF
CDR3nt: TGTGCCAGCGGACAGACCTATGGCTACACCTTC

d_gene: -
v_gene: TRBV6-5
abundance: few
j_gene: TRBJ1-4
CDR3aa: CASSKGFQEKLFF
CDR3nt: TGTGCCAGCAGCAAAGGGTTTCAAGAAAAACTGTTTTTT

d_gene: TRBD1
v_gene: TRBV2
abundance: -
j_gene: TRBJ2-3
CDR3aa: CASSARVPGQGTDTQYF
CDR3nt: TGTGCCAGCAGTGCTAGGGTACCGGGACAGGGCACAGATACGCAGTATTTT

d_gene: TRBD1
v_gene: TRBV29-1
abundance: -
j_gene: TRBJ2-7
CDR3aa: CSAYGGQGTYEQYF
CDR3nt: TGCAGCGCCTATGGGGGACAGGGCACCTACGAGCAGTACTTC

d_gene: -
v_gene: TRBV29-1
abundance: few
j_gene: TRBJ2-5
CDR3aa: CSVCAPLTETQYF
CDR3nt: TGCAGCGTTTGCGCACCACTCACAGAGACCCAGTACTTC

d_gene: -
v_gene: TRBV6-1
abundance: -
j_gene: TRBJ2-7
CDR3aa: CASITTARSSYEQYF
CDR3nt: TGTGCCAGCATTACAACAGCGAGAAGCTCCTACGAGCAGTACTTC

d_gene: TRBD1
v_gene: TRBV25-1
abundance: few
j_gene: TRBJ2-1
CDR3aa: CASSLGGQALVGYNEQFF
CDR3nt: TGTGCCAGCTCCCTGGGTGGACAGGCCCTAGTGGGCTACAATGAGCAGTTCTTC

d_gene: TRBD1
v_gene: TRBV6-5
abundance: -
j_gene: TRBJ2-7
CDR3aa: CASSRQGDEQYF
CDR3nt: TGTGCCAGCAGCCGACAGGGGGACGAGCAGTACTTC

d_gene: -
v_gene: TRBV19
abundance: few
j_gene: TRBJ2-2
CDR3aa: CASSIAGDRRELFF
CDR3nt: TGTGCCAGTAGTATAGCCGGTGATCGCAGGGAGCTGTTTTTT

d_gene: TRBD1
v_gene: TRBV4-1
abundance: -
j_gene: TRBJ1-3
CDR3aa: CASSQDEGAYGNTIYF
CDR3nt: TGCGCCAGCAGCCAAGATGAGGGGGCTTATGGAAACACCATATATTTT

d_gene: TRBD1
v_gene: TRBV28
abundance: few
j_gene: TRBJ2-4
CDR3aa: CASSYEDREYF
CDR3nt: TGTGCCAGCAGTTACGAGGACAGGGAGTACTTC

d_gene: -
v_gene: TRBV29-1
abundance: -
j_gene: TRBJ1-1
CDR3aa: CSAQVRDTEAFF
CDR3nt: TGCAGCGCGCAAGTCAGGGACACTGAAGCTTTCTTT

d_gene: -
v_gene: TRBV7-2
abundance: -
j_gene: TRBJ2-1
CDR3aa: CASSSPQGYNEQFF
CDR3nt: TGTGCCAGCAGCTCACCCCAGGGTTACAATGAGCAGTTCTTC

d_gene: TRBD1
v_gene: TRBV15
abundance: few
j_gene: TRBJ1-1
CDR3aa: CATSRVGDRGSLSTEAFF
CDR3nt: TGTGCCACCAGCAGAGTTGGGGACAGGGGAAGTTTGAGCACTGAAGCTTTCTTT

d_gene: TRBD2
v_gene: TRBV7-3
abundance: -
j_gene: TRBJ2-1
CDR3aa: CASSTGLGGNEQFF
CDR3nt: TGTGCCAGCAGCACGGGACTAGGTGGCAATGAGCAGTTCTTC

d_gene: TRBD1
v_gene: TRBV5-4
abundance: few
j_gene: TRBJ1-1
CDR3aa: CASSLGQGASGAFF
CDR3nt: TGTGCCAGCAGCTTGGGACAGGGTGCGTCGGGGGCTTTCTTT

d_gene: -
v_gene: TRBV29-1
abundance: -
j_gene: TRBJ2-3
CDR3aa: CSVVQSPNTDTQYF
CDR3nt: TGCAGCGTTGTACAGTCCCCGAACACAGATACGCAGTATTTT

d_gene: -
v_gene: TRBV5-1
abundance: -
j_gene: TRBJ2-3
CDR3aa: CASSLRVQPDTDTQYF
CDR3nt: TGCGCCAGCAGCTTGAGGGTCCAACCTGACACAGATACGCAGTATTTT

d_gene: TRBD2
v_gene: TRBV13
abundance: few
j_gene: TRBJ2-1
CDR3aa: CASSLGTSGGSSYNEQFF
CDR3nt: TGTGCCAGCAGCCTAGGGACTAGCGGGGGGAGCTCCTACAATGAGCAGTTCTTC

d_gene: -
v_gene: TRBV29-1
abundance: -
j_gene: TRBJ1-2
CDR3aa: CSVSQLNYGYTF
CDR3nt: TGCAGCGTAAGCCAATTAAACTATGGCTACACCTTC

d_gene: -
v_gene: TRBV7-2
abundance: few
j_gene: TRBJ2-7
CDR3aa: CASSRQAYEQYF
CDR3nt: TGTGCCAGCAGCCGACAAGCCTACGAGCAGTACTTC

d_gene: TRBD2
v_gene: TRBV30
abundance: -
j_gene: TRBJ2-1
CDR3aa: CAWSGLAGGPYGEQFF
CDR3nt: TGTGCCTGGAGTGGACTAGCGGGAGGGCCTTACGGTGAGCAGTTCTTC

d_gene: -
v_gene: TRBV9
abundance: -
j_gene: TRBJ2-1
CDR3aa: CASSVVETGEQFF
CDR3nt: TGTGCCAGCAGCGTAGTTGAGACGGGAGAGCAGTTCTTC

d_gene: -
v_gene: TRBV7-2
abundance: once
j_gene: TRBJ1-5
CDR3aa: CASSLAPRSNQPQHF
CDR3nt: TGTGCCAGCAGCTTAGCCCCCAGGAGCAATCAGCCCCAGCATTTT

d_gene: -
v_gene: TRBV7-9
abundance: few
j_gene: TRBJ1-4
CDR3aa: CASSLASSNEKLFF
CDR3nt: TGTGCCAGCAGCTTAGCGAGCTCTAATGAAAAACTGTTTTTT

d_gene: TRBD2
v_gene: TRBV5-4
abundance: few
j_gene: TRBJ2-7
CDR3aa: CASSRGSSGSWYEQYF
CDR3nt: TGTGCCAGCAGCCGAGGATCTAGCGGGAGTTGGTACGAGCAGTACTTC

d_gene: -
v_gene: TRBV30
abundance: many
j_gene: TRBJ2-5
CDR3aa: CAWSAEGWTQYF
CDR3nt: TGTGCCTGGAGTGCAGAGGGGTGGACCCAGTACTTC

d_gene: TRBD1
v_gene: TRBV5-1
abundance: -
j_gene: TRBJ2-1
CDR3aa: CASSTGQGYEQFF
CDR3nt: TGCGCCAGCAGCACGGGACAGGGCTATGAGCAGTTCTTC